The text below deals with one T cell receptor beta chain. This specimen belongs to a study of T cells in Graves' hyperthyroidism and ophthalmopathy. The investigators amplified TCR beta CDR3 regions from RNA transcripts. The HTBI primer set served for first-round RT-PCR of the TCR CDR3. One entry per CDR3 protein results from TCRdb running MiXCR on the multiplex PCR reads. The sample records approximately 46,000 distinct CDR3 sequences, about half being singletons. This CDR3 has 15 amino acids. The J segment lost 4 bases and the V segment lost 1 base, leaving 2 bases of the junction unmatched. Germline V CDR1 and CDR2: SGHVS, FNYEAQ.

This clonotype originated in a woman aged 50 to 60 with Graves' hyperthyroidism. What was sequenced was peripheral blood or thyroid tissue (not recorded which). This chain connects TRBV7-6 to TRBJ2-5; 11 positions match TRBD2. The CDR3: CASSLVLAGGETQYF. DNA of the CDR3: TGTGCCAGCAGCTTAGTGCTAGCGGGAGGAGAGACCCAGTACTTC. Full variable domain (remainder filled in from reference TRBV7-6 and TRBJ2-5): GAGVSQSPRYKVTKRGQDVALRCDPISGHVSLYWYRQALGQGPEFLTYFNYEAQQDKSGLPNDRFSAERPEGSISTLTIQRTEQRDSAMYRCASSLVLAGGETQYFGPGTRLLVL.